A selection of T cell receptor beta chains follows, all from one sample in a study of siplizumab effects on memory and regulatory T cells. TCRdb keeps only in-frame clones here, not all; method: immunoSEQ multiplex PCR. The data show tens of thousands of clones, 96% seen once. The sequenced material came from naive CD8+ T cells sorted from blood. These receptors were taken from a human donor in good health. Both conserved end residues are part of each CDR3. A D gene is named only where the DNA matches it firmly. Size is omitted from some rows. Given values are once, few, many or a class for expanded clones.

size | J | length | V | D | DNA | CDR3
NA | TRBJ1-2 | 14 | TRBV9 | NA | TGTGCCAGCAGCGAAGGACATGCAGCTTATGGCTACACCTTC | CASSEGHAAYGYTF
NA | TRBJ2-7 | 12 | TRBV7-9 | NA | TGTGCCAGCAGCTTAGAATTCCACGAGCAGTACTTC | CASSLEFHEQYF
NA | TRBJ2-5 | 11 | TRBV1 | NA | TGCACCAGCAACCCGCCAGAGACCCAGTACTTC | CTSNPPETQYF
NA | TRBJ1-2 | 14 | TRBV9 | NA | TGTGCCAGCAGCGTAGGGGGAGACCCCAGGGGCTACACCTTC | CASSVGGDPRGYTF
NA | TRBJ1-4 | 11 | TRBV7-9 | NA | TGTGCCAGCAGCTTACATGAAAAACTGTTTTTT | CASSLHEKLFF
NA | TRBJ2-1 | 13 | TRBV7-2 | NA | TGTGCCAGCAGCTTCCCCGGCTACAATGAGCAGTTCTTC | CASSFPGYNEQFF
NA | TRBJ2-2 | 14 | TRBV6-5 | NA | TGTGCCAGCAGTTACAGCCTAGCGTCCGGGGAGCTGTTTTTT | CASSYSLASGELFF
NA | TRBJ1-1 | 13 | TRBV7-6 | NA | TGTGCCAGCAGCGCCGGGGCGAACACTGAAGCTTTCTTT | CASSAGANTEAFF
NA | TRBJ2-1 | 16 | TRBV19 | TRBD2 | TGTGCCAGTAGTACATCTAGCGGGGGTACCTACAATGAGCAGTTCTTC | CASSTSSGGTYNEQFF
once | TRBJ2-2 | 18 | TRBV27 | NA | TGTGCCAGCAGTCTAATGTTTTCAGGGGGGGCGAACACCGGGGAGCTGTTTTTT | CASSLMFSGGANTGELFF
NA | TRBJ2-7 | 11 | TRBV20-1 | NA | TGCAGTGCTAGTGCTGGCTACGAGCAGTACTTC | CSASAGYEQYF
NA | TRBJ2-3 | 14 | TRBV7-8 | NA | TGTGCCAGCAGCTTAGAGACGCACACAGATACGCAGTATTTT | CASSLETHTDTQYF
once | TRBJ2-7 | 13 | TRBV7-3 | NA | TGTGCCAGCAGCTGGGGTGGAGGGGACGAGCAGTACTTC | CASSWGGGDEQYF
once | TRBJ2-7 | 17 | TRBV27 | TRBD2 | TGTGCCAGCAGTTTAAATGGACTAGCGGGGGGGACCTACGAGCAGTACTTC | CASSLNGLAGGTYEQYF
once | TRBJ2-7 | 14 | TRBV27 | NA | TGTGCCAGCAGTTTAGGCAGCGGCTCCTACGAGCAGTACTTC | CASSLGSGSYEQYF
NA | TRBJ2-7 | 15 | TRBV6-6 | TRBD1 | TGTGCCAGCAGCGAAGGGACAGGCGTCCTAGAGGAGCAGTACTTC | CASSEGTGVLEEQYF
NA | TRBJ2-1 | 15 | TRBV2 | TRBD2 | TGTGCCAGCATTGAAAGCGGGGGCCAGTGGAATGAGCAGTTCTTC | CASIESGGQWNEQFF
NA | TRBJ2-7 | 16 | TRBV27 | TRBD1 | TGTGCCAGCCACGACTTGACCGGGACAGGGGTCGACGAGCAGTACTTC | CASHDLTGTGVDEQYF
NA | TRBJ1-2 | 13 | TRBV2 | NA | TGTGCCAGCGGCGCAGAAACTAACTATGGCTACACCTTC | CASGAETNYGYTF
NA | TRBJ1-3 | 16 | TRBV10-3 | NA | TGTGCCATCAGTGAATCTGGGATCCTCTCTGGAAACACCATATATTTT | CAISESGILSGNTIYF
NA | TRBJ1-4 | 14 | TRBV6-5 | TRBD1 | TGTGCCAGCAGTCTTGACAGGGGGCACGAAAAACTGTTTTTT | CASSLDRGHEKLFF
NA | TRBJ1-2 | 18 | TRBV5-6 | NA | TGTGCCAGCAGCTTGGAAGGGGCGGAATCCTATTCTAACTATGGCTACACCTTC | CASSLEGAESYSNYGYTF
NA | TRBJ2-3 | 16 | TRBV9 | NA | TGTGCCAGCAGCGTAGAAGACGGAGGAGGGGCAGATACGCAGTATTTT | CASSVEDGGGADTQYF
NA | TRBJ2-3 | 17 | TRBV19 | TRBD2 | TGTGCCAGTGCTCCTAGTCTGTGGGGGGGGAGCACAGATACGCAGTATTTT | CASAPSLWGGSTDTQYF
NA | TRBJ1-4 | 15 | TRBV15 | NA | TGTGCCACCAGCAGAGAACGTAGTGGCGGTGAAAAACTGTTTTTT | CATSRERSGGEKLFF
NA | TRBJ2-3 | 15 | TRBV19 | TRBD2 | TGTGCCAGTAGTACCACTAGCGCTAGCACAGATACGCAGTATTTT | CASSTTSASTDTQYF
NA | TRBJ2-7 | 15 | TRBV5-6 | NA | TGTGCCAGCAGTCAGATCCGGGACGGGACCTACGAGCAGTACTTC | CASSQIRDGTYEQYF
NA | TRBJ1-1 | 14 | TRBV5-6 | NA | TGTGCCAGCAGCTTGGTGGGGGCCGACACTGAAGCTTTCTTT | CASSLVGADTEAFF
NA | TRBJ2-7 | 14 | TRBV27 | NA | TGTGCCAGCAGTTTCGGGGGCCCGAGGTACGAGCAGTACTTC | CASSFGGPRYEQYF
NA | TRBJ1-4 | 14 | TRBV7-9 | TRBD1 | TGTGCCAGCAGCCACCGGGACAGGGCCGAAAAACTGTTTTTT | CASSHRDRAEKLFF
NA | TRBJ2-3 | 14 | TRBV4-2 | NA | TGTGCCAGCAGCCAAGCTACCGGCACAGATACGCAGTATTTT | CASSQATGTDTQYF
NA | TRBJ1-2 | 12 | TRBV10-2 | NA | TGCGCCAGCAGTGAGTTCATGAGTGGCTACACCTTC | CASSEFMSGYTF
NA | TRBJ2-7 | 14 | TRBV19 | TRBD1 | TGTGCCAGTAGTACCGGGACAGGAGGAGGCGAGCAGTACTTC | CASSTGTGGGEQYF
NA | TRBJ1-1 | 14 | TRBV11-2 | NA | TGTGCCAGCAGCTTAATAGTGGGGGTGTCTGAAGCTTTCTTT | CASSLIVGVSEAFF
NA | TRBJ1-2 | 19 | TRBV30 | TRBD1 | TGTGCCGGAAACAGGGGGCTGGGGGATGTTAGCTATCTTGGCTATGGCTACACCTTC | CAGNRGLGDVSYLGYGYTF
NA | TRBJ1-4 | 15 | TRBV5-1 | NA | TGCGCCAGCAGCTTGGCAAGGGGTCTTAATGAAAAACTGTTTTTT | CASSLARGLNEKLFF
NA | TRBJ2-1 | 15 | TRBV28 | TRBD2 | TGTGCCAGCAGTTCTCGCCTAGCGGGGGGCGCTGAGCAGTTCTTC | CASSSRLAGGAEQFF
NA | TRBJ2-2 | 11 | TRBV19 | NA | TGTGCCAGTAGTATCAGCAGGGAGCTGTTTTTT | CASSISRELFF
NA | TRBJ1-3 | 16 | TRBV5-5 | NA | TGTGCCAGCAGCCTGAATGACAGACCGGCAGGAAACACCATATATTTT | CASSLNDRPAGNTIYF
NA | TRBJ2-3 | 15 | TRBV14 | NA | TGTGCCAGCAGCCAAGATCTATTCTACACAGATACGCAGTATTTT | CASSQDLFYTDTQYF
NA | TRBJ1-5 | 14 | TRBV27 | NA | TGTGCCAGCAGTTTTTCTGGGGATAATCAGCCCCAGCATTTT | CASSFSGDNQPQHF
NA | TRBJ2-7 | 14 | TRBV9 | NA | TGTGCCAGCAGCGTAGGAGACCCCTCAGGAGAGCAGTACTTC | CASSVGDPSGEQYF
NA | TRBJ2-1 | 14 | TRBV4-2 | TRBD1 | TGTGCCAGCAGCCAAGCACAGGGGCCGGATGAGCAGTTCTTC | CASSQAQGPDEQFF
NA | TRBJ2-5 | 16 | TRBV27 | TRBD2 | TGTGCCAGCAAAAGTCTAGCGGGGGGAACACAAGAGACCCAGTACTTC | CASKSLAGGTQETQYF
NA | TRBJ2-5 | 13 | TRBV28 | NA | TGTGCCAGCAGTTTTAGGGGGAGAGAGACCCAGTACTTC | CASSFRGRETQYF
NA | TRBJ2-7 | 15 | TRBV5-4 | TRBD2 | TGTGCCAGCAGCTTGTCGGCGGGGGATGGGTACGAGCAGTACTTC | CASSLSAGDGYEQYF